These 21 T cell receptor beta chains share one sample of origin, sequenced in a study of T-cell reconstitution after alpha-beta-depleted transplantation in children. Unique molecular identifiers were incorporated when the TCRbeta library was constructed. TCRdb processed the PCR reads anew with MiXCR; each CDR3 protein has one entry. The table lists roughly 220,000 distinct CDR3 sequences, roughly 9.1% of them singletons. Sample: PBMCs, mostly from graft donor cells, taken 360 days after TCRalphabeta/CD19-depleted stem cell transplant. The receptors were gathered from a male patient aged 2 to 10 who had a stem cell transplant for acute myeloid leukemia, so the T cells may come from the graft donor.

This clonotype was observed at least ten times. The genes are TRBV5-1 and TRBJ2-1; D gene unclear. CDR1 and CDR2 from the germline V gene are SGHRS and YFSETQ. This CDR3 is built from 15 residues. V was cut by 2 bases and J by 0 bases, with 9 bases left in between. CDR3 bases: TGCGCCAGCAGCTTTCTAAGCTTCTCCTACAATGAGCAGTTCTTC. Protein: CASSFLSFSYNEQFF.

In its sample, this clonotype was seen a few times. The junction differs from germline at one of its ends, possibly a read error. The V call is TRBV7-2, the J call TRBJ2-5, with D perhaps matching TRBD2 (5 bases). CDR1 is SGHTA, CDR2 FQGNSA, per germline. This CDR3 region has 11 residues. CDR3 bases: TGTGCCAGCAGCCCCGGACTTAGCCAAGTCTTC. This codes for CASSPGLSQVF.

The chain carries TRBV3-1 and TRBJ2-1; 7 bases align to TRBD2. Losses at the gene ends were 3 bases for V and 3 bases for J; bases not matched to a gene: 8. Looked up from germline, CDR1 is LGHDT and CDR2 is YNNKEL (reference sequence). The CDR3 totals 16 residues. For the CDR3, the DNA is TGTGCCAGCAGCCACACCGGGGGGAAGAACTACAATGAGCAGTTCTTC. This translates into CASSHTGGKNYNEQFF.

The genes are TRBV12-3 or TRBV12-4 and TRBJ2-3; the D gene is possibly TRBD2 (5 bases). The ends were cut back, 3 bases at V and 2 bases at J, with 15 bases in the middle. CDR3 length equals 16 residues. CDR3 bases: TGTGCCAGCAGTTTCGGTAACGGGGAAATCACAGATACGCAGTATTTT. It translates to CASSFGNGEITDTQYF.

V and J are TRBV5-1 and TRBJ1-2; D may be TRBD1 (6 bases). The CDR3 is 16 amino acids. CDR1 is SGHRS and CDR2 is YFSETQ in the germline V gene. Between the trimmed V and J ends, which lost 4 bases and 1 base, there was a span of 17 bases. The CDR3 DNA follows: TGCGCCAGCAGCGTCGGGACAAGGTTAAATAACTATGGCTACACCTTC. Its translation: CASSVGTRLNNYGYTF.

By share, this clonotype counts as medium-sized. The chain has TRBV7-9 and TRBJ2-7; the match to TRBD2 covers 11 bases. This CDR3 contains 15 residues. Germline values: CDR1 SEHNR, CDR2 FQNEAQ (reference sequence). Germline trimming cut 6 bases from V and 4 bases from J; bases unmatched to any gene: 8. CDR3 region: CASRPTSGGRYEQYF. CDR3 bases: TGTGCCAGCAGGCCAACTAGCGGGGGAAGGTACGAGCAGTACTTC.

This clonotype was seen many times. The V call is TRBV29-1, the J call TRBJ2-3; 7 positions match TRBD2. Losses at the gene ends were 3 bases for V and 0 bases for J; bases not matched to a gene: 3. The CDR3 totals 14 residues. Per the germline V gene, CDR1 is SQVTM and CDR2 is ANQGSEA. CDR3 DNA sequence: TGCAGCGTTGAGACTAGCAAGAGCACAGATACGCAGTATTTT. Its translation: CSVETSKSTDTQYF.

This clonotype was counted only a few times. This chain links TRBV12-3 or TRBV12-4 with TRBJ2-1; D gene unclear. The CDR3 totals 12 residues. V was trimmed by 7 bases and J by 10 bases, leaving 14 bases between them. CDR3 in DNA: TGTGCCAGCACCCGAAATCAAATGGAGCAGTTCTTC. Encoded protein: CASTRNQMEQFF.

CDR3 DNA sequence: TGCAGTGCTGGCGCCGGGACAGGGGTCTATGGCTACACCTTC. Translating gives CSAGAGTGVYGYTF. The chain links TRBV20-1 to TRBJ1-2; 10 bases align to TRBD1. J lost 4 bases, V lost 5 bases, and 7 bases had no gene match. The CDR3 runs 14 residues. Per the germline V gene, CDR1 is DFQATT and CDR2 is SNEGSKA (reference sequence).

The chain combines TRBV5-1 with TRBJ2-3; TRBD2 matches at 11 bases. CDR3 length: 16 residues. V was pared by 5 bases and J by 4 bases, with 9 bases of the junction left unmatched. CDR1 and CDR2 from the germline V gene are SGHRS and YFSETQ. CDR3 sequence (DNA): TGCGCCAGCAGGTTGACTAGCGGGATAACTCCAGATACGCAGTATTTT. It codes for CASRLTSGITPDTQYF.

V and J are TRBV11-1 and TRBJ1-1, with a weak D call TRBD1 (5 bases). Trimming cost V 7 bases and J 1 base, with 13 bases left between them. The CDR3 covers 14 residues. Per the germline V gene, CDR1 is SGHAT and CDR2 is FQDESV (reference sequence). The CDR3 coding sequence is TGTGCCAGCAACCTGGGGGGATCGAACACTGAAGCTTTCTTT. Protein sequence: CASNLGGSNTEAFF.

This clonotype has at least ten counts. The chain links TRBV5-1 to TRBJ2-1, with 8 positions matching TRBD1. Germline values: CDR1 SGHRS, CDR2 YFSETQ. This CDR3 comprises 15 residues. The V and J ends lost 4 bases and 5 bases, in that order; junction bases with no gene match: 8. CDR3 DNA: TGCGCCAGCAGCGTCCGGGACAGGCTACACAATGAGCAGTTCTTC. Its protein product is CASSVRDRLHNEQFF.

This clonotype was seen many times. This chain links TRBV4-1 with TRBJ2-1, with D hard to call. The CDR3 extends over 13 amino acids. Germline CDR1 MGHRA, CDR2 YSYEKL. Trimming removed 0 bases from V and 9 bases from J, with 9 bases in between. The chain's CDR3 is CASSQEPVGEQFF. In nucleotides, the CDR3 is TGCGCCAGCAGCCAAGAACCGGTCGGTGAGCAGTTCTTC.

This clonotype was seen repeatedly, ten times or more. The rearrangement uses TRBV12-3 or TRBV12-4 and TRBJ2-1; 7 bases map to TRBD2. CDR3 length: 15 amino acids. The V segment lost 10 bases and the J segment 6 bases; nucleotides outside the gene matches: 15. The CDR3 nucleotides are TGTGCCACTAGTTCGACTAGCTTGGGTGTCAATGAGCAGTTCTTC. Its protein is CATSSTSLGVNEQFF.

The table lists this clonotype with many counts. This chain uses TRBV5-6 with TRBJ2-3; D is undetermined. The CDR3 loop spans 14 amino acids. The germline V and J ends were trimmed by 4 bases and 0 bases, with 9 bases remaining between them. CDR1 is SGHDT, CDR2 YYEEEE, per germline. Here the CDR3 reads CASSLPQSTDTQYF. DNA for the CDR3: TGTGCCAGCAGCCTCCCACAAAGCACAGATACGCAGTATTTT. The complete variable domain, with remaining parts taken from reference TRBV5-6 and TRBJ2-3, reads DAGVTQSPTHLIKTRGQQVTLRCSPKSGHDTVSWYQQALGQGPQFIFQYYEEEERQRGNFPDRFSGHQFPNYSSELNVNALLLGDSALYLCASSLPQSTDTQYFGPGTRLTVL.

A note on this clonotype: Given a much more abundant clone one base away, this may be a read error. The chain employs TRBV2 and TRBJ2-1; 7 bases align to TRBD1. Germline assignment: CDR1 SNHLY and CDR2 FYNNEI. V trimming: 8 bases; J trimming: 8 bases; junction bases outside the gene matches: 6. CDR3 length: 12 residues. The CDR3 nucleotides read TGTGCCAGCTGCTACAGGGGTGATGAGCAGTTCTTC. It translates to CASCYRGDEQFF.

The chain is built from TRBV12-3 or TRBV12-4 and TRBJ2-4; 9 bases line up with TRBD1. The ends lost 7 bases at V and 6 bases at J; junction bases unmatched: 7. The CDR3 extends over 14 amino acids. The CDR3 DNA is TGTGCCAGCAACCTACGACAGGGGGGAAACATTCAGTACTTC. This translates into CASNLRQGGNIQYF.

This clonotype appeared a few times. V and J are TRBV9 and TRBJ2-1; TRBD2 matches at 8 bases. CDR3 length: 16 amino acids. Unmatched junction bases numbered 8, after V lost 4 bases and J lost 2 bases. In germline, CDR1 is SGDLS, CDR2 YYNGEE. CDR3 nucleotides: TGTGCCAGCAGCCACAAAGCGGGAGTCCCCTACAATGAGCAGTTCTTC. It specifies CASSHKAGVPYNEQFF.

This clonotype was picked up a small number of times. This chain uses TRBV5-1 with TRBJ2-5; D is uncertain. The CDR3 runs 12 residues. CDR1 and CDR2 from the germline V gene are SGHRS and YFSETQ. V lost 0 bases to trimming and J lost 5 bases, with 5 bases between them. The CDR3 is CASSLGFETQYF. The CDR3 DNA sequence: TGCGCCAGCAGCTTGGGATTCGAGACCCAGTACTTC.

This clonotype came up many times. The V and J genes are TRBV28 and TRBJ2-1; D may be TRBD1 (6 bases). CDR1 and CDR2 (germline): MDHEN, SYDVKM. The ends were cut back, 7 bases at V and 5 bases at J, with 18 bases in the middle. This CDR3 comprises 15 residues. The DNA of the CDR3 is TGTGCCAGCACCCAAACTCTCAGGGGAGACAATGAGCAGTTCTTC. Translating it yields CASTQTLRGDNEQFF.

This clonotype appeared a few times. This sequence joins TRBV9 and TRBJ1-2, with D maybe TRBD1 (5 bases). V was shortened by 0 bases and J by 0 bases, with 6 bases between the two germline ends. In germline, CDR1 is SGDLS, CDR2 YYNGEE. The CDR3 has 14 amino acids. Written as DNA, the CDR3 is TGTGCCAGCAGCGTAGGGGGGGCTAACTATGGCTACACCTTC. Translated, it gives CASSVGGANYGYTF.